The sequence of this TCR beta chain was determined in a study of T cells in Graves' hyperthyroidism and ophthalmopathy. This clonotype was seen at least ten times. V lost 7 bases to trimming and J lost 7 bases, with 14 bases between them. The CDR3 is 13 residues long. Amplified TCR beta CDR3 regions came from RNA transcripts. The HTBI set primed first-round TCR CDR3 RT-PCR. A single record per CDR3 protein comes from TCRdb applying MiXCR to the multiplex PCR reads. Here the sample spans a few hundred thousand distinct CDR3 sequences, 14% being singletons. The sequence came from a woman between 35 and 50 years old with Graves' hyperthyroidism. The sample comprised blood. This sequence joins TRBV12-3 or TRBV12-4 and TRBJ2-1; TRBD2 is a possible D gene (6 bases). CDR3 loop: CASIVSGANEQFF. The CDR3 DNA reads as TGTGCCAGCATCGTTAGCGGAGCGAATGAGCAGTTCTTC.